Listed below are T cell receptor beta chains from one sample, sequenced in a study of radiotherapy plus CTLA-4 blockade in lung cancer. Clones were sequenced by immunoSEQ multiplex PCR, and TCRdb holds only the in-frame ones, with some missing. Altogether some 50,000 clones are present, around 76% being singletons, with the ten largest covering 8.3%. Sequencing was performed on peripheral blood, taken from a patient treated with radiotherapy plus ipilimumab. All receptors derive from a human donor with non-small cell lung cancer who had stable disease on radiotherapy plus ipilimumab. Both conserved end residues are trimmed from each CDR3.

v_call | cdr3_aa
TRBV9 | ASSPPHTGELF
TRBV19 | ASSPQRVDIGQPQH
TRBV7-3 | ASIHLATTYNEQF
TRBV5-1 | ASSSGTGNNYGYT
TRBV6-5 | ASSLQKGGPYEQY
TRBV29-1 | SGGQGEGTQY
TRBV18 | ASSPSGGRYTGELF
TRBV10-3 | AISESGKGYNEQF
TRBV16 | ASSSGAGYT
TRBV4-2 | ASSHIGQGYTGELF
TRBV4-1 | ASSQGAGDNTEAF
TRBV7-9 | ASSLTGIPRGGYT
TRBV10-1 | ASQAYNSPLH
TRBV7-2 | ASSLGGFGETQY
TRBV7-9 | ASSWDLYNEQF
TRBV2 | ASSEHLSNQPQH
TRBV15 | ATSRARGGLGETQY
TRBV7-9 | ASSGHGTSGTGELF
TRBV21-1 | ASRATRDRLYQPQH
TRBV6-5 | ASSPWEEGRNTIY
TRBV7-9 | ASSQTYNTEAF
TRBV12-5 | ASGPNQPQH
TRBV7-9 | ASSLGPRADTEAF
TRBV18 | ASSRQTTEAF